The rows below give T cell receptor beta chains drawn from one sample of a study of blood T cell repertoires in COVID-19. Repertoires were generated with immunoSEQ multiplex PCR, while TCRdb's copy carries only in-frame clones and drops some. The sample shows tens of thousands of clones, roughly 87% of them seen only once. Material: peripheral blood. The source of these receptors is a man over 45 with active COVID-19. The CDR3 runs from the conserved cysteine through the conserved F or W. Each record gives: D gene, V gene, J gene, clone size, CDR3 protein, CDR3 DNA. The D gene is left open where the match is weak. Clone size, where shown, is once, few, many, or a class for clones that have expanded.

D: NA; V: TRBV5-1; J: TRBJ2-1; size: NA; CDR3: CASSLGGYNNEQFF; DNA: TGCGCCAGCAGCTTAGGAGGGTATAACAATGAGCAGTTCTTC
D: NA; V: TRBV6-2/TRBV6-3; J: TRBJ2-7; size: NA; CDR3: CASSSLRKSGFTYEQYF; DNA: TGTGCCAGCAGTTCCCTCCGGAAGAGCGGATTCACCTACGAGCAGTACTTC
D: TRBD1; V: TRBV6-2/TRBV6-3; J: TRBJ2-3; size: NA; CDR3: CASSYRGQGPTDTQYF; DNA: TGTGCCAGCAGTTACAGGGGACAGGGACCCACAGATACGCAGTATTTT
D: TRBD1; V: TRBV4-1; J: TRBJ2-1; size: NA; CDR3: CASSQVPQGQGEFF; DNA: TGCGCCAGCAGCCAGGTCCCCCAGGGACAGGGGGAGTTCTTC
D: NA; V: TRBV6-2/TRBV6-3; J: TRBJ1-5; size: few; CDR3: CASSYSSGGNQPQHF; DNA: TGTGCCAGCAGTTACTCGTCGGGGGGCAATCAGCCCCAGCATTTT
D: NA; V: TRBV21-1; J: TRBJ1-2; size: once; CDR3: CASSAVHINYGYTF; DNA: TGTGCCAGCAGCGCCGTTCACATCAACTATGGCTACACCTTC
D: NA; V: TRBV11-2; J: TRBJ2-7; size: few; CDR3: CASSWGSEQYF; DNA: TGTGCCAGCAGCTGGGGCTCCGAGCAGTACTTC
D: TRBD1; V: TRBV6-5; J: TRBJ1-2; size: once; CDR3: CASRADRVDYGYTF; DNA: TGTGCCAGCAGAGCGGACAGGGTCGACTATGGCTACACCTTC
D: NA; V: TRBV9; J: TRBJ2-7; size: NA; CDR3: CASSRTGYYEQYF; DNA: TGTGCCAGCAGCCGTACAGGTTACTACGAGCAGTACTTC
D: NA; V: TRBV2; J: TRBJ1-5; size: NA; CDR3: CASSDRVSQPQHF; DNA: TGTGCCAGCAGTGACAGGGTTTCTCAGCCCCAGCATTTT
D: NA; V: TRBV5-4; J: TRBJ2-7; size: NA; CDR3: CASSLENSYEQYF; DNA: TGTGCCAGCAGCTTAGAGAATTCCTACGAGCAGTACTTC
D: TRBD1; V: TRBV4-1; J: TRBJ1-4; size: once; CDR3: CASSQGAGGWDLFF; DNA: TGCGCCAGCAGCCAGGGGGCAGGGGGGTGGGATCTGTTTTTT
D: NA; V: TRBV6-2/TRBV6-3; J: TRBJ1-5; size: NA; CDR3: CASSFTRGNQPQHF; DNA: TGTGCCAGCAGTTTCACCAGGGGCAATCAGCCCCAGCATTTT
D: TRBD1; V: TRBV3-1/TRBV3-2; J: TRBJ2-5; size: NA; CDR3: CASSPNTGAFGLETQYF; DNA: TGTGCCAGCAGCCCTAACACAGGGGCCTTCGGTCTGGAGACCCAGTACTTC
D: TRBD2; V: TRBV18; J: TRBJ2-7; size: NA; CDR3: CASSPLAGTMNEQYF; DNA: TGTGCCAGCTCACCACTAGCGGGGACTATGAACGAGCAGTACTTC
D: TRBD1; V: TRBV5-6; J: TRBJ1-2; size: once; CDR3: CASSLGSAGGNGGYTF; DNA: TGTGCCAGCAGCTTGGGGTCCGCAGGGGGCAATGGAGGCTACACCTTC